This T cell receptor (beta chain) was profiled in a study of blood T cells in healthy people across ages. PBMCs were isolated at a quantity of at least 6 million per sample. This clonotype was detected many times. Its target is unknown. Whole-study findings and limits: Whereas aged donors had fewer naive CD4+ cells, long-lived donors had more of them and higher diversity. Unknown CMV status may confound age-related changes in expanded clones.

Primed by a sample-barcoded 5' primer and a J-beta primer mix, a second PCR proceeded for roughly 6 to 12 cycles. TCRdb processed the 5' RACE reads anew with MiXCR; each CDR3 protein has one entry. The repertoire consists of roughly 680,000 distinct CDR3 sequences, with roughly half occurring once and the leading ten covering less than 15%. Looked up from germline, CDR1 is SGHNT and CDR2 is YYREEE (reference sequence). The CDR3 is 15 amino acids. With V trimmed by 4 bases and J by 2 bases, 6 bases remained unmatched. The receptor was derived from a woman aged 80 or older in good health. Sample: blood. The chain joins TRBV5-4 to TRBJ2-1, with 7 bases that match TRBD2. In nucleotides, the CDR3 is TGTGCCAGCAGCGGTGGACTAGGAACCTACAATGAGCAGTTCTTC. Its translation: CASSGGLGTYNEQFF.